A single sample gave rise to the 32 T cell receptor beta chains below, sequenced in a study of cytomegalovirus exposure and HLA in healthy donors. This PCR relied on a set of 60 Vbeta primers and 13 Jbeta primers. Produced via immunoSEQ multiplex PCR; TCRdb's table is partial and in-frame only. Among 250,000 to 350,000 clones, more than 55% were seen once, and the ten largest hold over 2%. The sample was PBMCs. These receptors all stem from a female donor in good health and CMV-seronegative.

The rearrangement joins TRBV30 to TRBJ2-1, with TRBD2 as a possible D gene (6 bases). Between the trimmed V and J ends, which lost 8 bases and 4 bases, there was a span of 15 bases. Germline V lookup: CDR1 GTSNPN, CDR2 SVGIG (reference sequence). This CDR3 is 13 amino acids long. The CDR3 spells CAPRRGIYNEQFF. The CDR3 bases are TGTGCCCCTCGGCGGGGAATATACAATGAGCAGTTCTTC.

Only a few counts were recorded for this clone. The chain employs TRBV4-2 and TRBJ2-7; D gene ambiguous. The CDR3 consists of 14 residues. The V gene lost 3 bases and the J gene lost 2 bases, with 11 bases spanning the gap. Germline lookup yields CDR1 LGHNA and CDR2 YNFKEQ. The CDR3, as DNA: TGTGCCAGCAGCCAGGAGTCCCTAGCCTACGAGCAGTACTTC. Encoded protein: CASSQESLAYEQYF.

V gene TRBV18 combines with J gene TRBJ2-2, with 7 bases aligning to TRBD1. Looked up from germline, CDR1 is KGHSH and CDR2 is LQKENI. The CDR3 covers 15 residues. The V and J ends lost 2 bases and 7 bases, in that order; junction bases with no gene match: 7. The CDR3: CASSPDQTGIGELFF. CDR3 coding DNA: TGTGCCAGCTCACCAGATCAGACAGGGATCGGGGAGCTGTTTTTT.

To note about this clone: Mismatch with germline at one junction end may stem from a read error. This chain uses TRBV7-9 with TRBJ2-2; no definite D call. Germline values: CDR1 SEHNR, CDR2 FQNEAQ (reference sequence). This CDR3 spans 14 amino acids. CDR3 nucleotides: TGTTCCAGCAGCTTAGAGAGATTCACCGGGGAGCTGTTTTTT. This codes for CSSSLERFTGELFF.

V gene TRBV21-1 combines with J gene TRBJ1-3; TRBD1, as called in the table, went unchecked against the DNA. TRBV21-1 is noted as a pseudogene. The CDR3 has 19 amino acids. The CDR3 DNA is TGTGCCACCGCGAGACCAGACATTGTAAGGATCTCCTCTGGAAACACCATATATTTT. This gives the protein CATARPDIVRISSGNTIYF.

The chain employs TRBV6-1 and TRBJ2-1, with unresolved D. V lost 10 bases and J lost 0, with 10 bases in between. CDR1 is MNHNS and CDR2 is SASEGT in the germline V gene. This CDR3 contains 13 residues. This chain's CDR3 is CATQARSYNEQFF. In DNA form, the CDR3 reads TGTGCCACCCAGGCTCGCTCCTACAATGAGCAGTTCTTC.

The chain joins TRBV6-5 to TRBJ2-7; D ambiguous. Trimming left V 4 bases short and J 4 bases short, with 5 bases between. The length of the CDR3 is 11 residues. Germline loops: CDR1 MNHEY, CDR2 SVGAGI. Here the CDR3 reads CASSSKYEQYF. CDR3 coding DNA: TGTGCCAGCAGTTCTAAGTACGAGCAGTACTTC.

The chain has TRBV7-9 and TRBJ1-5; 9 bases fit TRBD1. CDR3 size: 16 residues. Germline-derived CDR1 and CDR2 are SEHNR and FQNEAQ (reference sequence). V lost 5 bases, J lost 6 bases, and 11 bases stayed unmatched. CDR3: CASSRSTGGPGQPQHF. The CDR3 nucleotides are TGTGCCAGCAGCCGATCTACAGGGGGCCCGGGTCAGCCCCAGCATTTT.

CDR3 DNA: TGTGCTAGTGGCGGGTCTCGCGAGCAGTACTTC. Its translation is CASGGSREQYF. V and J are TRBV12-5 and TRBJ2-7; D gene ambiguous. The germline V gene encodes CDR1 LGHNT and CDR2 FRNRAP. V was cut by 6 bases and J by 6 bases, with 9 bases left in between. The CDR3 is made up of 11 amino acids. The full variable domain, its missing parts supplied by reference TRBV12-5 and TRBJ2-7, is DARVTQTPRHKVTEMGQEVTMRCQPILGHNTVFWYRQTMMQGLELLAYFRNRAPLDDSGMPKDRFSAEMPDATLATLKIQPSEPRDSAVYFCASGGSREQYFGPGTRLTVT.

The chain has TRBV6-1 and TRBJ1-2, with TRBD1 matching 9 bases. The CDR3 is 14 residues long. Trimming at V came to 6 bases and at J to 6 bases, leaving 8 bases not matched to a gene. CDR1 and CDR2 from the germline V gene are MNHNS and SASEGT. CDR3 in amino acids: CASSLTGGADGYTF. CDR3 nucleotides: TGTGCCAGCAGCCTAACAGGGGGCGCAGATGGCTACACCTTC.

This chain links TRBV4-1 with TRBJ2-1; possibly TRBD2 for D (5 bases). In germline, CDR1 is MGHRA, CDR2 YSYEKL. The V and J ends lost 2 bases and 8 bases respectively, with 10 bases between them. The length of the CDR3 is 13 residues. CDR3 coding DNA: TGCGCCAGCAGCCAATGGAGCGGCGATGAGCAGTTCTTC. Protein product: CASSQWSGDEQFF.

This clone has just one count. The rearrangement links TRBV5-8 to TRBJ2-3; 9 bases are shared with TRBD2. V shed 2 bases, J shed 3 bases, and the junction held 10 bases outside the gene matches. The CDR3 covers 17 residues. Germline CDR1 is SGHTS and CDR2 is YDEGEE. The CDR3 protein is CASSFTSSGKRTDTQYF. Written as DNA, the CDR3 is TGTGCCAGCAGCTTTACATCTAGCGGGAAAAGGACAGATACGCAGTATTTT.

The genes are TRBV5-1 and TRBJ1-2; D might be TRBD1 (5 bases). Per germline, CDR1 SGHRS and CDR2 YFSETQ. This CDR3 is 15 amino acids long. V was trimmed by 7 bases and J by 6 bases, leaving 22 bases between them. The DNA of the CDR3 is TGCGCCAGCCGCCGATCGTGGTCAGGGCAGGATGGCTACACCTTC. As protein: CASRRSWSGQDGYTF.

The rearrangement uses TRBV5-1 and TRBJ2-2; D perhaps matches TRBD1 (5 bases). Trimming removed 0 bases from V and 4 bases from J, with 7 bases in between. The CDR3 covers 14 residues. The germline CDR1 and CDR2 sequences are SGHRS and YFSETQ. This CDR3 is CASSLGQGTGELFF. DNA of the CDR3: TGCGCCAGCAGCTTGGGCCAGGGCACCGGGGAGCTGTTTTTT.

This clone was counted a few times. The chain carries TRBV19 and TRBJ1-2; the D is unclear. Germline V gene sequence: CDR1 LNHDA, CDR2 SQIVND (reference sequence). The CDR3 sequence is 14 residues long. V lost 3 bases and J lost 2, with 10 bases in between. CDR3 bases: TGTGCCAGTAGTATTAAGGCGGAAAACTATGGCTACACCTTC. Protein: CASSIKAENYGYTF.

The rearrangement links TRBV18 to TRBJ1-1; possible D gene TRBD1, 5 bases. The length of the CDR3 is 14 residues. Germline V gives CDR1 KGHSH, CDR2 LQKENI. Trimming took 1 base from V and 3 from J, leaving 9 bases between them. CDR3 sequence (DNA): TGTGCCAGCTCACCACTTGGGGGGTACACTGAAGCTTTCTTT. Translating it yields CASSPLGGYTEAFF.

In DNA, the CDR3 is TGTGCCAGCAGCCCCCAAAGCGGGCATGAGCAGTTCTTC. This encodes CASSPQSGHEQFF. The gene calls are TRBV7-3 and TRBJ2-1; D is perhaps TRBD2 (6 bases). Germline V gene sequence: CDR1 SGHTA, CDR2 FQGTGA. CDR3 length: 13 residues. Trimming left V 5 bases short and J 8 bases short, with 13 bases between.

This clone was detected only once. The chain couples TRBV7-2 to TRBJ2-5, with 9 bases identical to TRBD2. With the DNA end fitting TRBJ2-7 better, the J assignment may be wrong. The germline V gene encodes CDR1 SGHTA and CDR2 FQGNSA. There are 14 residues in the CDR3. The CDR3 nucleotides read TGTGCCAGCGGATGGCGGGAGGGGCCCTACGAGCAGTACTTC. This codes for CASGWREGPYEQYF.

The V gene is TRBV5-1, the J gene TRBJ2-1, with 14 positions matching TRBD2. Trimming removed 3 bases from V and 9 bases from J; junction bases left unmatched: 11. The CDR3 has 17 amino acids. Per germline, CDR1 SGHRS and CDR2 YFSETQ. The CDR3 DNA is TGCGCCAGCAGCTCAACCGGGACTAGCGGGAGTGAAGGTGAGCAGTTCTTC. Its protein is CASSSTGTSGSEGEQFF.

The rearrangement links TRBV7-2 to TRBJ1-1, with no clear D. Germline CDR1 reads SGHTA; CDR2 reads FQGNSA. V was shortened by 3 bases and J by 5 bases, with 7 bases between the two germline ends. The CDR3 consists of 12 residues. The CDR3 coding sequence is TGTGCCAGCAGCTTCGGGGATACTGAAGCTTTCTTT. Translation gives CASSFGDTEAFF.

V usage is TRBV4-1 and J usage is TRBJ2-7; 9 bases map to TRBD1. V gave up 1 base and J gave up 5 bases; unmatched junction bases: 6. The CDR3 sequence is 15 residues long. In germline, CDR1 is MGHRA, CDR2 YSYEKL. In DNA form, the CDR3 reads TGCGCCAGCAGCCAAGGGACAGGGGAAGGGAACGAGCAGTACTTC. Encoded protein: CASSQGTGEGNEQYF.

In this sample, this clone turned up a few times. The chain employs TRBV6-6 and TRBJ2-7; D gene unclear. The V end lost 7 bases, the J end lost 1 base, and 14 bases lay between the germline ends. The V gene's germline CDR1 is MNHNY and CDR2 SVGAGI (reference sequence). This CDR3 is built from 14 residues. CDR3 DNA: TGTGCCAGCACCCAGGTACAGAGTTCCTACGAGCAGTACTTC. The encoded protein is CASTQVQSSYEQYF.

The chain carries TRBV27 and TRBJ2-7, with D possibly matching TRBD1 (6 bases). CDR1 MNHEY and CDR2 SMNVEV come from the germline V gene (reference sequence). V was trimmed by 4 bases and J by 1 base, leaving 17 bases between them. The CDR3 totals 16 residues. In DNA form, the CDR3 reads TGTGCCAGCAGTTCAGAGGTAGGACAGTTTTCCTACGAGCAGTACTTC. This translates into CASSSEVGQFSYEQYF.

The genes are TRBV4-2 and TRBJ2-1; D possibly corresponds to TRBD2 (5 bases). This CDR3 is 17 amino acids long. V gave up 0 bases and J gave up 0 bases, with 12 bases separating them. CDR1 is LGHNA and CDR2 is YNFKEQ in the germline V gene. The DNA of the CDR3 is TGTGCCAGCAGCCAAGATGGGAGCGCGAGCTCCTACAATGAGCAGTTCTTC. Amino acids: CASSQDGSASSYNEQFF.

V gene TRBV5-6 combines with J gene TRBJ2-7; D is uncertain. Germline values: CDR1 SGHDT, CDR2 YYEEEE. V shed 1 base and J shed 2 bases, with 10 bases lying between them. The CDR3 runs 14 residues. CDR3 sequence reads: CASSLWSVAYEQYF. As DNA, the CDR3 is TGTGCCAGCAGCTTGTGGAGCGTTGCCTACGAGCAGTACTTC. The entire variable domain, with the rest obtained from reference TRBV5-6 and TRBJ2-7, is as follows: DAGVTQSPTHLIKTRGQQVTLRCSPKSGHDTVSWYQQALGQGPQFIFQYYEEEERQRGNFPDRFSGHQFPNYSSELNVNALLLGDSALYLCASSLWSVAYEQYFGPGTRLTVT.

J is TRBJ2-4 and V is TRBV5-4, with 10 nucleotides matching TRBD2. This CDR3 is built from 16 residues. In germline, CDR1 is SGHNT, CDR2 YYREEE (reference sequence). The junction had 6 bases not matched to a gene; V was cut back by 4 bases and J by 2 bases. The DNA for the CDR3 is TGTGCCAGCAGCCCCCAGCGGGAGGGGTCCAAAAACATTCAGTACTTC. Translated, it gives CASSPQREGSKNIQYF.

The chain couples TRBV28 to TRBJ1-1, with TRBD1 matching 8 bases. The CDR3 has 14 residues. The V gene's germline CDR1 is MDHEN and CDR2 SYDVKM. V shed 6 bases, J shed 7 bases, and the junction held 10 bases outside the gene matches. Here the CDR3 DNA reads TGTGCCAGCAGGGGCACTCAGGGGGCCCTTGAAGCTTTCTTT. Translating it yields CASRGTQGALEAFF.

This chain connects TRBV10-3 to TRBJ1-5, with TRBD1 as a possible D gene (6 bases). Trimming removed 3 bases from V and 2 bases from J, with 11 bases in between. Per the germline V gene, CDR1 is ENHRY and CDR2 is SYGVKD. The CDR3 length is 15 residues. The CDR3 reads CAISDGSGGNQPQHF. In nucleotides, the CDR3 is TGTGCCATCAGTGATGGGTCAGGGGGCAATCAGCCCCAGCATTTT.

V and J are TRBV7-9 and TRBJ2-3; 8 bases fit TRBD2. J was trimmed by 1 base and V by 3 bases; bases with no gene match: 3. Germline-derived CDR1 and CDR2 are SEHNR and FQNEAQ (reference sequence). This CDR3 comprises 15 residues. The CDR3 region has the DNA TGTGCCAGCAGCTTCTCAGCGGGGGGCACAGATACGCAGTATTTT. Residues: CASSFSAGGTDTQYF.

The rearrangement links TRBV7-8 to TRBJ2-7, with D possibly TRBD1 on 6 matching bases. CDR1 and CDR2 from the germline V gene are SGHVS and FQNEAQ. V was clipped by 5 bases and J by 3 bases, with 20 bases between them. CDR3 length: 16 residues. The CDR3 region is CASSIKAGTTFYEQYF. CDR3 sequence (DNA): TGTGCCAGCAGCATAAAGGCCGGGACAACTTTCTACGAGCAGTACTTC.

The V call is TRBV5-1, the J call TRBJ2-1, with D tentatively TRBD1 (6 bases). V dropped 3 bases and J dropped 5 bases, with 15 bases sitting between them. CDR3 length: 15 amino acids. Germline assignment: CDR1 SGHRS and CDR2 YFSETQ. This CDR3 is CASSWLQGFDNEQFF. CDR3 coding DNA: TGCGCCAGCAGCTGGCTACAGGGTTTCGACAATGAGCAGTTCTTC.

V and J are TRBV4-2 and TRBJ2-1, with 9 bases that match TRBD1. CDR3 length: 14 amino acids. V shed 6 bases, J shed 6 bases, and the junction held 6 bases outside the gene matches. Germline CDR1 is LGHNA and CDR2 is YNFKEQ. The CDR3 here is CASRDRGWGNEQFF. The CDR3 nucleotides read TGTGCCAGCAGGGACAGGGGATGGGGCAATGAGCAGTTCTTC.